These 8 T cell receptor beta chains came from one sample sequenced in a study of cytomegalovirus exposure and HLA in healthy donors. PCR was performed using 60 Vbeta and 13 Jbeta primers. Measured with immunoSEQ multiplex PCR; TCRdb has only the in-frame clones, and not every one. The table lists roughly 81,000 clones, over 75% of them singletons, with around 2% in the top ten. The sequenced material came from PBMCs. Receptors originate from a boy younger than 18 in good health and CMV-seronegative.

This chain joins TRBV7-8 and TRBJ1-1, with D tentatively TRBD1 (5 bases). CDR1 SGHVS and CDR2 FQNEAQ come from the germline V gene. V was trimmed by 5 bases and J by 3 bases, leaving 13 bases between them. The CDR3 spans 14 residues. CDR3 residues: CASSRDSRYTEAFF. The CDR3, as DNA: TGTGCCAGCAGCCGTGACAGCCGTTACACTGAAGCTTTCTTT.

The CDR3 DNA sequence: TGTGCCAGTAGCCCACCGGAGCTTAGTTCGTCAAGGGCTGCGGGGAGCAAGTACTTC. Translation gives CASSPPELSSSRAAGSKYF. The genes are TRBV19 and TRBJ2-7; D might be TRBD2 (6 bases). The V gene's germline CDR1 is LNHDA and CDR2 SQIVND (reference sequence). V dropped 6 bases and J dropped 11 bases, with 38 bases sitting between them. The CDR3 has 19 amino acids.

The gene calls are TRBV12-5 and TRBJ2-5, with 7 bases matching TRBD1. The CDR3 runs 12 residues. The junction had 3 bases not matched to a gene; V was cut back by 7 bases and J by 4 bases. Germline V gene data show CDR1 as LGHNT and CDR2 as FRNRAP. The CDR3 bases are TGTGCTAGTGAAGGGGGCGGAGAGACCCAGTACTTC. Residues: CASEGGGETQYF.

The V and J genes are TRBV10-3 and TRBJ2-7; D gene uncertain. The CDR3 is 12 amino acids. Germline CDR1 reads ENHRY; CDR2 reads SYGVKD. The V gene lost 6 bases and the J gene lost 1 base, with 7 bases spanning the gap. The CDR3 nucleotides are TGTGCCATCAGCGCGAGTTCCTACGAGCAGTACTTC. Its protein is CAISASSYEQYF.

This chain's CDR3 is CATSRRGGTAAFF. As DNA, the CDR3 is TGTGCCACCAGCAGGAGGGGGGGCACTGCGGCTTTCTTT. The chain is built from TRBV15 and TRBJ1-1; a weak D match, TRBD1 (6 bases). The germline CDR1 and CDR2 sequences are LNHNV and YYDKDF (reference sequence). V was shortened by 3 bases and J by 11 bases, with 16 bases between the two germline ends. This CDR3 has 13 amino acids.

The J gene is TRBJ1-3, the V gene TRBV15; D is possibly TRBD1 (5 bases). CDR1 LNHNV and CDR2 YYDKDF come from the germline V gene (reference sequence). This CDR3 region has 15 residues. V dropped 3 bases and J dropped 2 bases, with 11 bases sitting between them. The chain's CDR3 is CATSRDIKTGNTIYF. The CDR3 coding sequence is TGTGCCACCAGCAGGGACATCAAAACTGGAAACACCATATATTTT.

Only a few counts were recorded for this clone. The CDR3, as DNA: TGTGCCAGCAGCTTGTCCGGTACCTACAATGAGCAGTTCTTC. It yields the protein CASSLSGTYNEQFF. The rearrangement joins TRBV7-2 to TRBJ2-1; the D is unclear. The CDR3 sequence is 14 residues long. The V gene lost 3 bases and the J gene lost 2 bases, with 8 bases spanning the gap. From germline, CDR1 is SGHTA and CDR2 FQGNSA.

J is TRBJ1-5 and V is TRBV25-1, with TRBD1 matching 8 bases. The CDR3 totals 14 residues. CDR1 and CDR2 (germline): MGHDK, SYGVNS. V was clipped by 9 bases and J by 3 bases; unmatched bases: 7. CDR3 sequence (DNA): TGTGCCAGTCGCGGACAGGGATACAATCAGCCCCAGCATTTT. This codes for CASRGQGYNQPQHF.